This TCR beta chain was retrieved from a study of radiotherapy plus CTLA-4 blockade in lung cancer. Study observations and caveats: Some TCR clones had been derived from tumors. These clones expanded in peripheral blood after radiotherapy plus ipilimumab.

This table comes from immunoSEQ multiplex PCR, and its TCRdb copy is limited to in-frame clones, with some not included. The data show 95,000 to 150,000 clones, approximately 90% seen once. Points on this clone: What it recognizes is unknown.

There are 19 residues in the CDR3. V shed 1 base and J 3 bases; nucleotides not matched to a gene: 15. Looked up from germline, CDR1 is SGHRS and CDR2 is YFSETQ. Chemo-refractory metastatic non-small-cell lung cancer patients received focal radiation with ipilimumab CTLA-4 blockade. The chain couples TRBV5-1 to TRBJ2-7, with 11 bases fitting TRBD2. This TCR was sampled from a human donor with non-small cell lung cancer that progressed on radiotherapy plus ipilimumab. Here the sequenced sample was peripheral blood, taken from a patient treated with radiotherapy plus ipilimumab. Here the CDR3 reads CASSLNPGLAERGGYEQYF. CDR3 bases: TGCGCCAGCAGCTTGAACCCGGGACTAGCGGAGAGAGGGGGCTACGAGCAGTACTTC.